This is a list of T cell receptor beta chains from one sample in a study of blood T cell repertoires in COVID-19. Profiling relied on immunoSEQ multiplex PCR, and the TCRdb table lists in-frame clones only, not all of them. The sample has 250,000 to 300,000 clones, 88% seen once; the top ten hold 11%. Input material: peripheral blood. These receptors all stem from a young woman with COVID-19, enrolled during active disease. CDR3s include the opening cysteine and the closing phenylalanine or tryptophan. A D gene is named only where the DNA matches it firmly. Clone size, where shown, is once, few, many, or a class for clones that have expanded.

TRBD1	NA	TRBJ1-5	TRBV28	CASSWASQGANQPQHF	TGTGCCAGCAGTTGGGCCTCACAGGGGGCTAATCAGCCCCAGCATTTT
NA	NA	TRBJ2-7	TRBV5-4	CASSQGFNEQYF	TGTGCCAGCAGCCAGGGGTTCAACGAGCAGTACTTC
NA	NA	TRBJ1-1	TRBV6-2/TRBV6-3	CASSYSFGMNTEAFF	TGTGCCAGCAGTTACTCTTTTGGCATGAACACTGAAGCTTTCTTT
TRBD1	NA	TRBJ2-7	TRBV28	CASSATRGHAYEQYF	TGTGCCAGCAGTGCAACAAGGGGGCATGCCTACGAGCAGTACTTC
TRBD1	NA	TRBJ1-2	TRBV10-2	CASSESLSGRQGEVGYTF	TGCGCCAGCAGTGAGTCCTTATCTGGTCGCCAGGGGGAGGTTGGCTACACCTTC
NA	NA	TRBJ2-7	TRBV4-1	CASSQGAGIDEQYF	TGCGCCAGCAGCCAAGGGGCGGGGATAGACGAGCAGTACTTC
TRBD1	NA	TRBJ1-1	TRBV24-1	CATSVGTGGETEAFF	TGTGCCACCAGTGTTGGGACAGGGGGCGAGACTGAAGCTTTCTTT
NA	NA	TRBJ2-2	TRBV18	CASSPRAAGANTGELFF	TGTGCCAGCTCACCAAGGGCCGCAGGGGCGAACACCGGGGAGCTGTTTTTT
TRBD1	NA	TRBJ2-7	TRBV2	CASSVVTGGYEQYF	TGTGCCAGCAGTGTAGTAACAGGGGGCTACGAGCAGTACTTC
NA	NA	TRBJ2-1	TRBV21-1	CASSDLDRDNEQFF	TGTGCCAGCAGCGACCTAGACAGAGACAATGAGCAGTTCTTC
NA	NA	TRBJ1-1	TRBV7-2	CASSLVGGPMNTEAFF	TGTGCCAGCAGCTTAGTTGGCGGTCCAATGAACACTGAAGCTTTCTTT
TRBD1	NA	TRBJ2-7	TRBV19	CASTQRTGGEQYF	TGTGCCAGTACTCAACGGACAGGCGGCGAGCAGTACTTC
NA	NA	TRBJ2-1	TRBV6-5	CASGGADYNEQFF	TGTGCCAGCGGAGGGGCAGACTACAATGAGCAGTTCTTC
NA	NA	TRBJ1-1	TRBV6-4	CASSDSRGTAFF	TGTGCCAGCAGTGACTCTCGGGGTACGGCTTTCTTT
NA	NA	TRBJ2-2	TRBV7-2	CASSRPGAGELFF	TGTGCCAGCAGCCGCCCAGGTGCCGGGGAGCTGTTTTTT
NA	NA	TRBJ2-1	TRBV4-2	CASSQDDNEQFF	TGTGCCAGCAGCCAAGACGACAATGAGCAGTTCTTC
NA	few	TRBJ1-6	TRBV2	CASSLGAAYNSPLHF	TGTGCCAGCAGCCTAGGGGCAGCCTATAATTCACCCCTCCACTTT
TRBD1	NA	TRBJ1-2	TRBV28	CASRSGTGDGYTF	TGTGCCAGCAGGTCCGGGACAGGAGATGGCTACACCTTC
NA	NA	TRBJ2-5	TRBV28	CASSLRETQYF	TGTGCCAGCAGTTTACGGGAAACCCAGTACTTC
TRBD2	few	TRBJ2-5	TRBV7-3	CASSPGTSGSMETQYF	TGTGCCAGCAGCCCCGGGACTAGCGGGTCTATGGAGACCCAGTACTTC
NA	NA	TRBJ2-2	TRBV25-1	CASSEWGVNTGELFF	TGTGCCAGCAGTGAATGGGGGGTTAACACCGGGGAGCTGTTTTTT
NA	NA	TRBJ1-5	TRBV10-3	CAISDPTGDQPQHF	TGTGCCATCAGTGACCCGACCGGGGATCAGCCCCAGCATTTT
TRBD1	once	TRBJ2-1	TRBV28	CASSLGTGSNEQFF	TGTGCCAGCAGCTTAGGGACAGGGTCCAATGAGCAGTTCTTC
TRBD1	NA	TRBJ2-1	TRBV19	CASRKQGDYNEQFF	TGTGCCAGTAGGAAACAGGGGGACTACAATGAGCAGTTCTTC
TRBD1	NA	TRBJ1-2	TRBV10-2	CASSEFPGQGGGYTF	TGCGCCAGCAGTGAGTTTCCGGGACAGGGCGGTGGCTACACCTTC
NA	NA	TRBJ1-1	TRBV29-1	CSVADYRVGNTEAFF	TGCAGCGTTGCCGATTACAGGGTTGGGAACACTGAAGCTTTCTTT
TRBD2	once	TRBJ2-1	TRBV5-1	CASSRTGTSGRDNEQFF	TGCGCCAGCAGCCGAACCGGGACTAGCGGGAGGGACAATGAGCAGTTCTTC
NA	NA	TRBJ1-2	TRBV29-1	CSVGGGAVGYGYTF	TGCAGCGTTGGAGGTGGGGCAGTTGGCTATGGCTACACCTTC
TRBD1	NA	TRBJ1-1	TRBV4-3	CASSLFSGTGTEAFF	TGCGCCAGCAGCCTCTTTTCCGGGACAGGGACTGAAGCTTTCTTT
NA	NA	TRBJ2-3	TRBV6-2/TRBV6-3	CASSYGQGDTQYF	TGTGCCAGCAGTTACGGGCAGGGTGATACGCAGTATTTT
NA	NA	TRBJ1-4	TRBV4-1	CASSQDEGTSEKLFF	TGCGCCAGCAGCCAAGATGAGGGTACCTCTGAAAAACTGTTTTTT
TRBD1	NA	TRBJ2-2	TRBV7-7	CASSYLGQGETGELFF	TGTGCTAGCAGCTACCTGGGACAGGGAGAGACCGGGGAGCTGTTTTTT
NA	NA	TRBJ1-1	TRBV4-1	CASSQVSRGNTEAFF	TGCGCCAGCAGCCAAGTTTCTAGAGGGAACACTGAAGCTTTCTTT
NA	NA	TRBJ2-1	TRBV11-3	CASSPRGQRANEQFF	TGTGCCAGCAGCCCCAGGGGACAAAGAGCAAATGAGCAGTTCTTC
TRBD1	NA	TRBJ1-2	TRBV6-2/TRBV6-3	CASSPIDRAPQYYGYTF	TGTGCCAGCAGCCCAATCGACAGGGCTCCTCAATACTATGGCTACACCTTC
TRBD2	NA	TRBJ2-4	TRBV7-8	CASSYRAGLAGETKNIQYF	TGTGCCAGCAGCTATAGGGCCGGTCTAGCGGGAGAAACCAAAAACATTCAGTACTTC
NA	NA	TRBJ2-3	TRBV6-2/TRBV6-3	CASSYGGGSDTQYF	TGTGCCAGCAGTTATGGGGGAGGTTCAGATACGCAGTATTTT
NA	NA	TRBJ2-7	TRBV19	CASSPGQSYEQYF	TGTGCCAGTAGTCCGGGACAATCCTACGAGCAGTACTTC
NA	NA	TRBJ2-3	TRBV11-2	CASSLDSRGTDTQYF	TGTGCCAGCAGCTTAGACTCCCGAGGGACAGATACGCAGTATTTT
TRBD1	NA	TRBJ1-6	TRBV14	CASSPTGGSSPLHF	TGTGCCAGCAGCCCGACAGGGGGATCTTCACCCCTCCACTTT
TRBD1	once	TRBJ2-5	TRBV5-1	CASSLGQDGETQYF	TGCGCCAGCAGCTTAGGACAGGATGGGGAGACCCAGTACTTC
NA	NA	TRBJ1-6	TRBV12-3/TRBV12-4	CASSSQGSPLHF	TGTGCCAGCAGTTCTCAGGGATCACCCCTCCACTTT
NA	NA	TRBJ1-1	TRBV12-3/TRBV12-4	CASNQANEAFF	TGTGCCAGCAACCAGGCGAATGAAGCTTTCTTT
TRBD2	once	TRBJ2-1	TRBV4-2	CASSQDVAGGDEQFF	TGTGCCAGCAGCCAAGACGTGGCGGGGGGAGATGAGCAGTTCTTC
TRBD1	NA	TRBJ1-2	TRBV28	CASSPGDSLYGYTF	TGTGCCAGCAGTCCAGGGGACAGCCTCTATGGCTACACCTTC
NA	NA	TRBJ2-1	TRBV5-6	CASSELTSPFDGNEQFF	TGTGCCAGCAGCGAGCTAACCTCCCCTTTCGACGGGAATGAGCAGTTCTTC